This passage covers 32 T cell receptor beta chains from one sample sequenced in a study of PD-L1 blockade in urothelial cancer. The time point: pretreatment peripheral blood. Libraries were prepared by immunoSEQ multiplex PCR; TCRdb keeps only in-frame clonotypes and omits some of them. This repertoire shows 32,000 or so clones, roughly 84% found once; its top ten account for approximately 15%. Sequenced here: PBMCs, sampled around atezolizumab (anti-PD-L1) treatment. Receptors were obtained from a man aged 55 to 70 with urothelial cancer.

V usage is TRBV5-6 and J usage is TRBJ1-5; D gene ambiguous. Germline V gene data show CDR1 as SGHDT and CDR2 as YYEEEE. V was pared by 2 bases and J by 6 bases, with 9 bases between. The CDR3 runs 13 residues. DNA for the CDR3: TGTGCCAGCAGCTTAGCTGTTGGTCAGCCCCAGCATTTT. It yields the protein CASSLAVGQPQHF. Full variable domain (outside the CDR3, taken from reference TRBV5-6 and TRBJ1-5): DAGVTQSPTHLIKTRGQQVTLRCSPKSGHDTVSWYQQALGQGPQFIFQYYEEEERQRGNFPDRFSGHQFPNYSSELNVNALLLGDSALYLCASSLAVGQPQHFGDGTRLSIL.

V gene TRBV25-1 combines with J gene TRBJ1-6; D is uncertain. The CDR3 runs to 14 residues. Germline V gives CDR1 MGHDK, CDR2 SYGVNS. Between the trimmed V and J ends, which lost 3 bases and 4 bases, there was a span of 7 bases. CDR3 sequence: CASSDTGYNSPLHF. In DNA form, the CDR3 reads TGTGCCAGCAGTGACACCGGGTATAATTCACCCCTCCACTTT.

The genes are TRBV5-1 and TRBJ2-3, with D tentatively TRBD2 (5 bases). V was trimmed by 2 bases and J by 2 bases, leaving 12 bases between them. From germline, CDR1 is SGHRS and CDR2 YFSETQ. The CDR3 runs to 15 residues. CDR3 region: CASSFDGGFTDTQYF. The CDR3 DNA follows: TGCGCCAGCAGCTTCGACGGAGGATTCACAGATACGCAGTATTTT.

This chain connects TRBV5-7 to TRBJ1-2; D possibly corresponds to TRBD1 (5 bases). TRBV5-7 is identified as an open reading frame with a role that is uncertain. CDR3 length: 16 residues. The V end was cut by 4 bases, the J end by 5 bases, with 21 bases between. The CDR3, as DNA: TGTGCCAGCAGCGCGGGGGGAAGGGCACCGTTATATGGCTACACCTTC. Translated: CASSAGGRAPLYGYTF.

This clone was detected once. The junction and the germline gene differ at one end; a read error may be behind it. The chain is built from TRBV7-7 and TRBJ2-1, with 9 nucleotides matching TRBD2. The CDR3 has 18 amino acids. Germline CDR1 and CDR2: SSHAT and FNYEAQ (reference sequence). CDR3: CASSLAGVAGESYNEQFF. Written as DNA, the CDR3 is TGTGCTAGCAGCTTAGCGGGGGTAGCGGGAGAATCCTACAATGAGCAGTTCTTC.

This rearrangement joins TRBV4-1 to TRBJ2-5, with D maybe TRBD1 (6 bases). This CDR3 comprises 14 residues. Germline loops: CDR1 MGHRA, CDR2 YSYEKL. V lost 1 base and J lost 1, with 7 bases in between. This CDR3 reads CASSQGGLQETQYF. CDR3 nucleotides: TGCGCCAGCAGCCAAGGGGGGCTCCAAGAGACCCAGTACTTC.

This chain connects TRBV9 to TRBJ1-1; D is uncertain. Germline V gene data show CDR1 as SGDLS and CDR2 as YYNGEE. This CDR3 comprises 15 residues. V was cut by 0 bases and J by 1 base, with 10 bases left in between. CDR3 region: CASSVGEGGNTEAFF. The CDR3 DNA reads TGTGCCAGCAGCGTAGGCGAGGGCGGGAACACTGAAGCTTTCTTT.

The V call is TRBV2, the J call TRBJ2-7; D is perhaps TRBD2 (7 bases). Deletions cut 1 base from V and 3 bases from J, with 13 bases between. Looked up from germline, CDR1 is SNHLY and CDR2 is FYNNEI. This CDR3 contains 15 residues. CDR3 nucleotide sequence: TGTGCCAGCAGTGAAGGGGGGGGGCGGTTCTACGAGCAGTACTTC. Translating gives CASSEGGGRFYEQYF.

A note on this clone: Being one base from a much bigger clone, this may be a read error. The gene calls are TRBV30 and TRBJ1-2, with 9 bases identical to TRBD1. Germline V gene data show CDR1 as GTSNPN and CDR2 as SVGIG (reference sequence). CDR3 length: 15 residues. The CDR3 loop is CARSPTGGAYYGYTF. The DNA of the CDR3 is TGTGCCCGGAGTCCCACAGGGGGCGCATACTATGGCTACACCTTC.

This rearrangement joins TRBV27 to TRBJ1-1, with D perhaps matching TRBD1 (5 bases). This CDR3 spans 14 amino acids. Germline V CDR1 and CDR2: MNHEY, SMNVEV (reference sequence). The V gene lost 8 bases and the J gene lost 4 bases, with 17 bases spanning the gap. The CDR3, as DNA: TGTGCCAGCGAGGCAGGGAGGGGAAGCACTGAAGCTTTCTTT. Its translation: CASEAGRGSTEAFF.

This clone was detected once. The chain's CDR3 is CASSYNRDRGGEQYF. CDR3 nucleotide sequence: TGTGCCAGCAGCTACAACCGGGACAGGGGTGGCGAGCAGTACTTC. The chain links TRBV7-3 to TRBJ2-7; 10 bases line up with TRBD1. The V gene end was trimmed by 4 bases and the J gene end by 6 bases; junction bases not matched to a gene: 9. The CDR3 loop spans 15 amino acids. The germline V gene has CDR1 SGHTA and CDR2 FQGTGA. Combining the CDR3 with reference TRBV7-3 and TRBJ2-7 gives the whole variable domain GAGVSQTPSNKVTEKGKYVELRCDPISGHTALYWYRQSLGQGPEFLIYFQGTGAADDSGLPNDRFFAVRPEGSVSTLKIQRTERGDSAVYLCASSYNRDRGGEQYFGPGTRLTVT.

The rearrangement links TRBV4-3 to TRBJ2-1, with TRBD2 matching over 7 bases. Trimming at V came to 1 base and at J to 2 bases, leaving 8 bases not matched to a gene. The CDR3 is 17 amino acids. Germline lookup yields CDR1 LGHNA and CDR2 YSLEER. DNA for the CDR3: TGCGCCAGCAGCCAAGCTCGGACTAGTAGAGCCTACAATGAGCAGTTCTTC. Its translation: CASSQARTSRAYNEQFF.

The CDR3 region is CASSSFLAVKETQYF. The CDR3 DNA reads TGTGCCAGCAGCTCATTCCTAGCAGTGAAAGAGACCCAGTACTTC. V and J are TRBV7-9 and TRBJ2-5, with D tentatively TRBD2 (5 bases). V was trimmed by 4 bases and J by 3 bases, leaving 15 bases between them. From germline, CDR1 is SEHNR and CDR2 FQNEAQ (reference sequence). The CDR3 covers 15 residues.

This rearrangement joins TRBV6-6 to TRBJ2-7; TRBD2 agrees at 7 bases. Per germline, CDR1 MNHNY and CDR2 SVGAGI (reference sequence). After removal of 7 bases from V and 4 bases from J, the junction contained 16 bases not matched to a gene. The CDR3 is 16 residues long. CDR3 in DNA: TGTGCCAGCATCCACTCCGGGGAGGGTAGAACTTACGAGCAGTACTTC. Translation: CASIHSGEGRTYEQYF.

CDR3 bases: TGTGCCAGCAGCTTAACGGCCCGGGGAGAGACCCAGTACTTC. This gives the protein CASSLTARGETQYF. V usage is TRBV7-3 and J usage is TRBJ2-5, with D tentatively TRBD2 (5 bases). Trimming left V 0 bases short and J 4 bases short, with 9 bases between. This CDR3 is built from 14 residues. CDR1 is SGHTA, CDR2 FQGTGA, per germline.

Here the CDR3 DNA reads TGCGCCAGCAGCCACCAGACAGGCTTTCCCTACGAGCAGTACTTC. Translating gives CASSHQTGFPYEQYF. This chain joins TRBV4-1 and TRBJ2-7; D is possibly TRBD1 (6 bases). The germline V gene has CDR1 MGHRA and CDR2 YSYEKL. V gave up 3 bases and J gave up 2 bases, with 14 bases separating them. There are 15 residues in the CDR3.

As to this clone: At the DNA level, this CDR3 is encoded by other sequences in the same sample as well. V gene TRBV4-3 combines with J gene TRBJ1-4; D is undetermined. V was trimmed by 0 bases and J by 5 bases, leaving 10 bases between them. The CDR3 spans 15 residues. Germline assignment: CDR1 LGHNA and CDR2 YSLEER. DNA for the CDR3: TGCGCCAGCAGCCAAGATCTGGCAGTCAATGAAAAACTGTTTTTT. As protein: CASSQDLAVNEKLFF.

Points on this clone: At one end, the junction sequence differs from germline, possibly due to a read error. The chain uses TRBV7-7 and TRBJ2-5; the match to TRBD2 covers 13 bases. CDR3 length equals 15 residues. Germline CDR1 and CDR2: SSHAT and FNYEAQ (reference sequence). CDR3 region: CASSLRTSGSTGQYF. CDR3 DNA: TGTGCTAGCAGCTTGAGGACTAGCGGGAGTACGGGCCAGTACTTC.

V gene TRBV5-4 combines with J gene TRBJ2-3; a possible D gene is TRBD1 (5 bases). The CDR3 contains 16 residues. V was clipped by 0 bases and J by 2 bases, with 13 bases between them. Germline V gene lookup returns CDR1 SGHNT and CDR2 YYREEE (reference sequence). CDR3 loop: CASSLAYGRDTDTQYF. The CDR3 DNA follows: TGTGCCAGCAGCTTGGCTTATGGCAGGGACACAGATACGCAGTATTTT.

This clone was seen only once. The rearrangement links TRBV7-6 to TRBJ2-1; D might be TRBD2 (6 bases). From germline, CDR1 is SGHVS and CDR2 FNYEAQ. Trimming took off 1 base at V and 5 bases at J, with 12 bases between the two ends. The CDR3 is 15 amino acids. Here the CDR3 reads CASSLGGAGHNEQFF. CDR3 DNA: TGTGCCAGCAGCTTAGGGGGCGCGGGACACAATGAGCAGTTCTTC.

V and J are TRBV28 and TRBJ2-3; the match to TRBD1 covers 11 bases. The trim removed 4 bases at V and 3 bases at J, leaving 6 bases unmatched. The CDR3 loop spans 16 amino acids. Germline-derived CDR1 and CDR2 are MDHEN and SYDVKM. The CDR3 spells CASSSSGTGGTDTQYF. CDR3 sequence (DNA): TGTGCCAGCAGTTCCTCCGGGACAGGGGGAACAGATACGCAGTATTTT.

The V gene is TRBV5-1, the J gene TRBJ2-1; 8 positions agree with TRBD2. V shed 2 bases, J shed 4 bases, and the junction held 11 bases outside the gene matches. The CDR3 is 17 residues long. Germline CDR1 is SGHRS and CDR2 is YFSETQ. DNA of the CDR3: TGCGCCAGCAGCTTCGGGGGTGGGAGCGGGAGATACAATGAGCAGTTCTTC. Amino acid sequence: CASSFGGGSGRYNEQFF. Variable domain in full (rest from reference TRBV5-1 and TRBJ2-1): KAGVTQTPRYLIKTRGQQVTLSCSPISGHRSVSWYQQTPGQGLQFLFEYFSETQRNKGNFPGRFSGRQFSNSRSEMNVSTLELGDSALYLCASSFGGGSGRYNEQFFGPGTRLTVL.

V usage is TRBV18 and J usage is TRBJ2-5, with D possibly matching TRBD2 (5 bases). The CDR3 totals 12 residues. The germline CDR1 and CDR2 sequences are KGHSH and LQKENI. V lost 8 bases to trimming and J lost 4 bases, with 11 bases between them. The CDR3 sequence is CASLYSGETQYF. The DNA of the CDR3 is TGTGCCAGCCTTTACAGCGGAGAGACCCAGTACTTC.

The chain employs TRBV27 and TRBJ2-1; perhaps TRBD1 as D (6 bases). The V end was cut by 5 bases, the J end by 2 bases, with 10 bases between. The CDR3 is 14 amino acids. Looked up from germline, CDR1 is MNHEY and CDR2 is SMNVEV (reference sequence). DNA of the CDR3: TGTGCCAGCAGTACCAGGGGCCCCTACAATGAGCAGTTCTTC. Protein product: CASSTRGPYNEQFF.

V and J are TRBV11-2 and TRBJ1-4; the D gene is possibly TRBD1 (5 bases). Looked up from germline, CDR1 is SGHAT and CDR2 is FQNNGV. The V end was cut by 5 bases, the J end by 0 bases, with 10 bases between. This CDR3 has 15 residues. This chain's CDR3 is CASSRGGATNEKLFF. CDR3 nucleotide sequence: TGTGCCAGCAGCCGCGGGGGGGCAACTAATGAAAAACTGTTTTTT.

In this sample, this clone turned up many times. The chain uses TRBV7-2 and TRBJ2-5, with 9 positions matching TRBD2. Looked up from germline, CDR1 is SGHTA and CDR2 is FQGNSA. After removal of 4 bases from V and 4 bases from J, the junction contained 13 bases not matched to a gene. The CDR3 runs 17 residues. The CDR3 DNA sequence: TGTGCCAGCAGCTCCCCGTTAGGAGCGGGAGGTCGAGAGACCCAGTACTTC. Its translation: CASSSPLGAGGRETQYF.

Here the CDR3 DNA reads TGTGCCAGCTCACCACCCGGGAGCTCCTACAATGAGCAGTTCTTC. Amino acid sequence: CASSPPGSSYNEQFF. This chain links TRBV18 with TRBJ2-1, with D maybe TRBD2 (6 bases). The CDR3 sequence is 15 residues long. The V end was cut by 0 bases, the J end by 0 bases, with 6 bases between. The germline V gene encodes CDR1 KGHSH and CDR2 LQKENI.

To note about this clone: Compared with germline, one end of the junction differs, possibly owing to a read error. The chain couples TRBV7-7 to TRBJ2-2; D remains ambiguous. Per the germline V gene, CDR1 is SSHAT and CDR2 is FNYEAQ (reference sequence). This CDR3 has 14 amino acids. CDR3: CASSQTENTGELFF. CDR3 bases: TGTGCTAGCAGCCAAACAGAGAACACCGGGGAGCTGTTTTTT.

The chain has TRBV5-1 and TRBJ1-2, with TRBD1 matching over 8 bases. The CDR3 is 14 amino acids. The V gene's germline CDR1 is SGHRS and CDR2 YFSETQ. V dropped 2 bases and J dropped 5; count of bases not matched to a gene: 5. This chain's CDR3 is CASSFGQGDYGYTF. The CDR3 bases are TGCGCCAGCAGCTTCGGACAGGGAGATTATGGCTACACCTTC. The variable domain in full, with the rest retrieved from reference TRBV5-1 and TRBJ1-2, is KAGVTQTPRYLIKTRGQQVTLSCSPISGHRSVSWYQQTPGQGLQFLFEYFSETQRNKGNFPGRFSGRQFSNSRSEMNVSTLELGDSALYLCASSFGQGDYGYTFGSGTRLTVV.

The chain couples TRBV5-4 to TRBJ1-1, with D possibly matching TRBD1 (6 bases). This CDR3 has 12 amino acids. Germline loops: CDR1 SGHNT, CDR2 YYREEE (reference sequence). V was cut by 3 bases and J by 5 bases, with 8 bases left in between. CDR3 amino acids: CASSSTGTEAFF. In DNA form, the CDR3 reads TGTGCCAGCAGCTCCACAGGGACTGAAGCTTTCTTT.

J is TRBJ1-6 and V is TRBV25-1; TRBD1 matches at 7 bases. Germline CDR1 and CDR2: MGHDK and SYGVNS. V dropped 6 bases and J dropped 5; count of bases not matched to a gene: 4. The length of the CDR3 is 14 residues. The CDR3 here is CASRIGTDNSPLHF. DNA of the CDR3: TGTGCCAGCAGGATAGGGACAGATAATTCACCCCTCCACTTT. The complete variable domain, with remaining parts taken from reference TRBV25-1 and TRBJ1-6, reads EADIYQTPRYLVIGTGKKITLECSQTMGHDKMYWYQQDPGMELHLIHYSYGVNSTEKGDLSSESTVSRIRTEHFPLTLESARPSHTSQYLCASRIGTDNSPLHFGNGTRLTVT.

In DNA form, the CDR3 reads TGTGCCAGCAGTCTTCAGGGATGGTCAGAGACCCAGTACTTC. Protein: CASSLQGWSETQYF. The chain couples TRBV9 to TRBJ2-5; maybe TRBD1 (5 bases). The CDR3 loop spans 14 amino acids. Germline CDR1 reads SGDLS; CDR2 reads YYNGEE. V was shortened by 5 bases and J by 4 bases, with 15 bases between the two germline ends.